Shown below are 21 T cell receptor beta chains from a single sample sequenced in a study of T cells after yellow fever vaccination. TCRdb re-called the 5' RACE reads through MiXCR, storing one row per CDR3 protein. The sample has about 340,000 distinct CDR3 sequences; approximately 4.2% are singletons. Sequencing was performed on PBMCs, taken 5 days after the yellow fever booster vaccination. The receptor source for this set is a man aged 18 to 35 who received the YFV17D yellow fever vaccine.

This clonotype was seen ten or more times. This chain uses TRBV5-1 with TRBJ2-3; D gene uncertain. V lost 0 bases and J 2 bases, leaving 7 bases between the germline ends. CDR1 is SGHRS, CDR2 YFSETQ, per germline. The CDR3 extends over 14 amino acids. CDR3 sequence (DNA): TGCGCCAGCAGCTTGGTACTCGACACAGATACGCAGTATTTT. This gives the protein CASSLVLDTDTQYF. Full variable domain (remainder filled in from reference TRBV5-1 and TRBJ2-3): KAGVTQTPRYLIKTRGQQVTLSCSPISGHRSVSWYQQTPGQGLQFLFEYFSETQRNKGNFPGRFSGRQFSNSRSEMNVSTLELGDSALYLCASSLVLDTDTQYFGPGTRLTVL.

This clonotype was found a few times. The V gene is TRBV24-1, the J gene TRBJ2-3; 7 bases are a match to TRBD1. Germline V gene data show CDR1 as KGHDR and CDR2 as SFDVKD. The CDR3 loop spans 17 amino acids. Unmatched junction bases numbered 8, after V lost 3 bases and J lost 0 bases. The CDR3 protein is CATSDPPGTASTDTQYF. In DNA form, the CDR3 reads TGTGCCACCAGTGATCCACCCGGGACAGCAAGCACAGATACGCAGTATTTT.

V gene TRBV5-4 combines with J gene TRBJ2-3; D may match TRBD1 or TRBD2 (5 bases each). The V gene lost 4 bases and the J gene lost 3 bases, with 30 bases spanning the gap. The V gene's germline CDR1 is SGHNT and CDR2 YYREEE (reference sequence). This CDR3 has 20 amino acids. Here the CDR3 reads CASSEAPSRGRTIVTDTQYF. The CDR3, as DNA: TGTGCCAGCAGCGAGGCCCCCTCTAGGGGACGAACGATAGTGACAGATACGCAGTATTTT. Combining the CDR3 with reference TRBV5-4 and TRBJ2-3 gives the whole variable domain ETGVTQSPTHLIKTRGQQVTLRCSSQSGHNTVSWYQQALGQGPQFIFQYYREEENGRGNFPPRFSGLQFPNYSSELNVNALELDDSALYLCASSEAPSRGRTIVTDTQYFGPGTRLTVL.

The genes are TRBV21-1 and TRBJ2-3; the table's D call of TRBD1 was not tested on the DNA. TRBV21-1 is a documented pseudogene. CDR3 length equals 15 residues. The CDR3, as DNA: TGTGCCAGCAGCAAAGAAGCCCGGGGAACAGATACGCAGTATTTT. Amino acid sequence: CASSKEARGTDTQYF.

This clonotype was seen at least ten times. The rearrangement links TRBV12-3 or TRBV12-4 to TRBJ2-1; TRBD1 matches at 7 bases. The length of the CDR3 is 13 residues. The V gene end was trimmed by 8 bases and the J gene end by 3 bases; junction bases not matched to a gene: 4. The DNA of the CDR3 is TGTGCCAGCCGGGACAGTCACTACAATGAGCAGTTCTTC. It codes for CASRDSHYNEQFF.

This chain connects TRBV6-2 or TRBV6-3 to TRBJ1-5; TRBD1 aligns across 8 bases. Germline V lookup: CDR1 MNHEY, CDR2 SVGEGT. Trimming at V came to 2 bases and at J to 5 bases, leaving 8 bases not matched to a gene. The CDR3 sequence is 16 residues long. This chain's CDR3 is CASSYGQGPFHQPQHF. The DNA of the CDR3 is TGTGCCAGCAGTTACGGACAGGGCCCCTTTCATCAGCCCCAGCATTTT.

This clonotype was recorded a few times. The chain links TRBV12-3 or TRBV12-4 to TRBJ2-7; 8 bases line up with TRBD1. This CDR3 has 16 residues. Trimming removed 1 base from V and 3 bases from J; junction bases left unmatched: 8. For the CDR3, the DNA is TGTGCCAGCAGTTTAGGGGGAGGACAGGGCAACTACGAGCAGTACTTC. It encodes CASSLGGGQGNYEQYF.

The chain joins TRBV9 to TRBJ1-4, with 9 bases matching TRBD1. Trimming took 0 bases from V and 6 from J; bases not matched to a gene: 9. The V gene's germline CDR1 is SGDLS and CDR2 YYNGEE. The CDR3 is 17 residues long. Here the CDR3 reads CASSVGVTGGLDEKLFF. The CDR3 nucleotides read TGTGCCAGCAGCGTAGGCGTGACAGGGGGTTTAGATGAAAAACTGTTTTTT.

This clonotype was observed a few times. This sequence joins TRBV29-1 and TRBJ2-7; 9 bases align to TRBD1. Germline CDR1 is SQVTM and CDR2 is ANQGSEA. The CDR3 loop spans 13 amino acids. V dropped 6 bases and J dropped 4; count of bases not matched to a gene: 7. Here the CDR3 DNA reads TGCAGCGTCACAGGGGGCGCCGTGTACGAGCAGTACTTC. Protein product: CSVTGGAVYEQYF.

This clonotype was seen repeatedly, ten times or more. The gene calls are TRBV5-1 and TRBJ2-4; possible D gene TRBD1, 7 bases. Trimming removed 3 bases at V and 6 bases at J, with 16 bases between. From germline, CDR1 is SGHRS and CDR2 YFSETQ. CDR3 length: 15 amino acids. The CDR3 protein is CASSYLQGGRNIQYF. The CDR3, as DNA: TGCGCCAGCAGCTACCTTCAGGGGGGCAGAAACATTCAGTACTTC.

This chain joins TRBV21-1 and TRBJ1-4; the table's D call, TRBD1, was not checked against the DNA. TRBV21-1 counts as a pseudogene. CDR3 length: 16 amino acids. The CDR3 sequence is CACSKALGQGNEKLFF. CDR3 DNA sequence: TGTGCCTGCAGCAAAGCGCTGGGACAGGGGAACGAAAAACTGTTTTTT.

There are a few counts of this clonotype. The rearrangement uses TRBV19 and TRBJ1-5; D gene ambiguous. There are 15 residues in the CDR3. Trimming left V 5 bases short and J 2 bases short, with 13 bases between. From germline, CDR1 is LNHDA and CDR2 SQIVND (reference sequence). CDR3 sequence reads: CASSWLGDGNQPQHF. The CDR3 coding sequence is TGTGCCAGTAGTTGGCTCGGTGATGGCAATCAGCCCCAGCATTTT. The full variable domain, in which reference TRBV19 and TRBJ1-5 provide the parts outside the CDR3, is DGGITQSPKYLFRKEGQNVTLSCEQNLNHDAMYWYRQDPGQGLRLIYYSQIVNDFQKGDIAEGYSVSREKKESFPLTVTSAQKNPTAFYLCASSWLGDGNQPQHFGDGTRLSIL.

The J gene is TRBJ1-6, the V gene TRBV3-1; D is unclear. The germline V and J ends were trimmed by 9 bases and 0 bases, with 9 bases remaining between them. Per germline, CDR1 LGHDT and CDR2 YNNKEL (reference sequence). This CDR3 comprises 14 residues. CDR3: CASAGSSYNSPLHF. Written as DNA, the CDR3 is TGTGCCAGTGCGGGAAGCTCCTATAATTCACCCCTCCACTTT.

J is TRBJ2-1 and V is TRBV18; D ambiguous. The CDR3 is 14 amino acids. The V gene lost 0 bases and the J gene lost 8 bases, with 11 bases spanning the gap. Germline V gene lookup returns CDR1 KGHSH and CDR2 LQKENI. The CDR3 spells CASSPPGSRHEQFF. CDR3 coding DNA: TGTGCCAGCTCACCACCGGGCAGTCGCCATGAGCAGTTCTTC.

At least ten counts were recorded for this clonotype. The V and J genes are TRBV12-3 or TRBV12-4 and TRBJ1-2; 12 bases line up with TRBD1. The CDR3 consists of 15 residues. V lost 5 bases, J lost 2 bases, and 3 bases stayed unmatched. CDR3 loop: CASSQGTGGNYGYTF. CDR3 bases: TGTGCCAGCAGTCAGGGGACAGGGGGCAACTATGGCTACACCTTC.

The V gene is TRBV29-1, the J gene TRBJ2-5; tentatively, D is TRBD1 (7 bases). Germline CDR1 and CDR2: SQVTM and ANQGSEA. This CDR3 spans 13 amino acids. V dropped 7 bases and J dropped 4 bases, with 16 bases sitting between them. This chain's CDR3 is CSGKGAGGETQYF. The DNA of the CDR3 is TGCAGCGGAAAGGGGGCCGGGGGAGAGACCCAGTACTTC.

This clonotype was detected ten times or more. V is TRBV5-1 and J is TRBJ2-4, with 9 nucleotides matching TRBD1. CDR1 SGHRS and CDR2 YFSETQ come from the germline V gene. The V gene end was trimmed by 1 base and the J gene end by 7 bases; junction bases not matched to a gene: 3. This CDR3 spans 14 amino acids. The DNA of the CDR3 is TGCGCCAGCAGCTTGACAGGGGGCGCGAACATTCAGTACTTC. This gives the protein CASSLTGGANIQYF.

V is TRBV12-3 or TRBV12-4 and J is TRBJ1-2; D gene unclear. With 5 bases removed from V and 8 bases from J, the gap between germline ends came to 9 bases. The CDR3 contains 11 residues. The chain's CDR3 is CASSQTGGYTF. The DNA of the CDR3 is TGTGCCAGCAGTCAGACCGGGGGCTACACCTTC.

The CDR3 sequence is CASRLNTYRDSPLHF. Written as DNA, the CDR3 is TGTGCCAGCCGATTAAACACGTACCGAGATTCACCCCTCCACTTT. The chain combines TRBV2 with TRBJ1-6, with D uncertain. Germline-derived CDR1 and CDR2 are SNHLY and FYNNEI. The CDR3 runs 15 residues. The germline V and J ends were trimmed by 8 bases and 8 bases, with 19 bases remaining between them.

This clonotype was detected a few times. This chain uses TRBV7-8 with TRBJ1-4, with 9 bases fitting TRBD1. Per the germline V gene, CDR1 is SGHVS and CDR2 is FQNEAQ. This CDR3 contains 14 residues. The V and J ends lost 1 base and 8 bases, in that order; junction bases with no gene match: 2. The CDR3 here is CASSLVGTGEKLFF. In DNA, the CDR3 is TGTGCCAGCAGCTTAGTTGGGACAGGGGAAAAACTGTTTTTT.

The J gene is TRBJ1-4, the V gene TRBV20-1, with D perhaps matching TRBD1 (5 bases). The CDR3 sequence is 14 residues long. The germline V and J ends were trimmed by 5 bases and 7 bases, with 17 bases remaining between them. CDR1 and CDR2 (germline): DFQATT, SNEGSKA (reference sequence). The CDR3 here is CSADRSGGGEKLFF. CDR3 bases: TGCAGTGCTGACCGGAGCGGGGGGGGTGAAAAACTGTTTTTT.